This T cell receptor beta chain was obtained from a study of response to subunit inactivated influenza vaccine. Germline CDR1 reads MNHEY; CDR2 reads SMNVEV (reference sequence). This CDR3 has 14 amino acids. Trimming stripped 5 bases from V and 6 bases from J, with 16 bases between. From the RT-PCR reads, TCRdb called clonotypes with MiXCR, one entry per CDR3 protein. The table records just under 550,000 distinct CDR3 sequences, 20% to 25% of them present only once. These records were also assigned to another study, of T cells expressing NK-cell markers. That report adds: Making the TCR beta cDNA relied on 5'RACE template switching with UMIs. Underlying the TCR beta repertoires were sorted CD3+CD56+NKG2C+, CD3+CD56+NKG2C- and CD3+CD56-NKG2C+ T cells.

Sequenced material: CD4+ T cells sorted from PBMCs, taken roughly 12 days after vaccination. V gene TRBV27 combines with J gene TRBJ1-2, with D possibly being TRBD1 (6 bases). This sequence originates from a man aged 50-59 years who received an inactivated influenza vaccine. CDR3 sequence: CASSPRRGEDGYTF. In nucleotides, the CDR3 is TGTGCCAGCAGTCCCAGAAGGGGGGAAGATGGCTACACCTTC.